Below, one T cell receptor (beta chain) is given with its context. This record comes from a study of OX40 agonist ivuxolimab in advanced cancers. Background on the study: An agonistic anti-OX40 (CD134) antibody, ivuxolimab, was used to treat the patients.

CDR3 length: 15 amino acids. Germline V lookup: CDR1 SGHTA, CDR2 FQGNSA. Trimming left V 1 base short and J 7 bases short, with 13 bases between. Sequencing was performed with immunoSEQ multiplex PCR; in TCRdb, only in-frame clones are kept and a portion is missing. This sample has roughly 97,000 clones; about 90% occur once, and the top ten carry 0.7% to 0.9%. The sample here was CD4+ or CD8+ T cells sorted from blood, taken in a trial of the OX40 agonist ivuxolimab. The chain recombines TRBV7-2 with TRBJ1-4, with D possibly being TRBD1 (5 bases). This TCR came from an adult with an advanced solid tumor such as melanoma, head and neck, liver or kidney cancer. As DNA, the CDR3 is TGTGCCAGCAGCTTAGTGGTTTCCGGGGGTGAAAAACTGTTTTTT. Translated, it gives CASSLVVSGGEKLFF.